These 19 T cell receptor beta chains were all obtained from the same sample, sequenced in a study of a mutant IDH1 vaccine in newly diagnosed glioma. Using immunoSEQ multiplex PCR, the repertoire was profiled, and TCRdb retains in-frame clones only, with some absent. The sample shows approximately 47,000 clones, 85% to 90% of them seen only once. Time point given: week 35, safety follow-up. One vaccine dose held 300 ug of mutant IDH1 20-mer peptide and came with topical imiquimod. These receptors have no identified antigens. The sequencing here drew on PBMCs, taken from a glioma patient whose treatment included an IDH1 peptide vaccine. The receptors were gathered from a woman aged 40-49 years with glioma.

The CDR3 sequence: CASSYRQGRGTEAFF. The CDR3 DNA is TGTGCCAGCAGTTATAGGCAGGGGCGCGGCACTGAAGCTTTCTTT. The rearrangement uses TRBV6-5 and TRBJ1-1; a weak D match, TRBD1 (6 bases). The CDR3 is made up of 15 amino acids. CDR1 and CDR2 (germline): MNHEY, SVGAGI. V was pared by 3 bases and J by 4 bases, with 15 bases between.

This chain links TRBV6-6 with TRBJ2-7, with 10 bases identical to TRBD1. Unmatched junction bases numbered 4, after V lost 7 bases and J lost 4 bases. The CDR3 consists of 13 residues. Germline loops: CDR1 MNHNY, CDR2 SVGAGI (reference sequence). CDR3 sequence (DNA): TGTGCCAGCAAGACAGGGGGCGGGTACGAGCAGTACTTC. It specifies CASKTGGGYEQYF.

The genes are TRBV15 and TRBJ1-2, with TRBD1 identical over 9 bases. CDR1 LNHNV and CDR2 YYDKDF come from the germline V gene (reference sequence). V dropped 0 bases and J dropped 8; count of bases not matched to a gene: 25. The CDR3 consists of 21 residues. CDR3 DNA sequence: TGTGCCACCAGCAGAGATTATATACCTAATGATAACATAGACAGGGGGTACGGCTACACCTTC. Encoded protein: CATSRDYIPNDNIDRGYGYTF.

This rearrangement joins TRBV13 to TRBJ2-5, with 8 bases lining up with TRBD2. Germline V gene lookup returns CDR1 PRHDT and CDR2 FYEKMQ (reference sequence). V lost 5 bases and J lost 1; bases outside the gene matches: 3. The CDR3 has 14 amino acids. The CDR3 DNA is TGTGCCAGCAGCCGACGGGGGGGCCAAGAGACCCAGTACTTC. It translates to CASSRRGGQETQYF.

The CDR3 sequence: CSVEAGRGARGETQYF. DNA of the CDR3: TGCAGCGTTGAAGCTGGAAGAGGGGCCCGGGGAGAGACCCAGTACTTC. The chain is built from TRBV29-1 and TRBJ2-5; D possibly matches TRBD1 or TRBD2 (5 bases each). Trimming left V 1 base short and J 4 bases short, with 19 bases between. Per germline, CDR1 SQVTM and CDR2 ANQGSEA. The CDR3 totals 16 residues.

V is TRBV6-1 and J is TRBJ2-5, with 10 bases lining up with TRBD2. The CDR3 totals 14 residues. V lost 4 bases, J lost 10 bases, and 9 bases stayed unmatched. CDR1 is MNHNS and CDR2 is SASEGT in the germline V gene. The DNA of the CDR3 is TGTGCCAGCAGTGTATCTAGCGGGAGCGAGGGCCAGTACTTC. This translates into CASSVSSGSEGQYF.

Here the CDR3 reads CASSQAVWARGHSPLHF. The CDR3 DNA reads TGCGCCAGCAGCCAAGCAGTATGGGCCCGAGGGCATTCACCCCTCCACTTT. The V gene is TRBV4-1, the J gene TRBJ1-6; D is uncertain. This CDR3 is 17 amino acids long. Between the trimmed V and J ends, which lost 1 base and 8 bases, there was a span of 18 bases. Per germline, CDR1 MGHRA and CDR2 YSYEKL.

The gene calls are TRBV4-1 and TRBJ2-4, with a weak D call TRBD1 (6 bases). The CDR3 totals 16 residues. V lost 4 bases, J lost 0 bases, and 13 bases lay in between. The germline gives CDR1 MGHRA, CDR2 YSYEKL. Here the CDR3 DNA reads TGCGCCAGCAGCCCTCGACAGGTTCTAGCCAAAAACATTCAGTACTTC. Protein sequence: CASSPRQVLAKNIQYF.

The V gene is TRBV7-6, the J gene TRBJ1-4; D unresolved. The V and J ends lost 5 bases and 5 bases respectively, with 15 bases between them. Germline CDR1 is SGHVS and CDR2 is FNYEAQ. This CDR3 has 15 residues. CDR3 amino acids: CASSPFPGKNEKLFF. The CDR3 DNA sequence: TGTGCCAGCAGCCCCTTCCCGGGGAAAAATGAAAAACTGTTTTTT.

The rearrangement joins TRBV9 to TRBJ2-6; the D gene could be TRBD1 or TRBD2 (5 bases each). V dropped 2 bases and J dropped 3 bases, with 9 bases sitting between them. The CDR3 contains 15 residues. Germline V lookup: CDR1 SGDLS, CDR2 YYNGEE. In DNA, the CDR3 is TGTGCCAGCAGCGTCCGAGGGGATGGGGCCAACGTCCTGACTTTC. Its translation: CASSVRGDGANVLTF.

The chain uses TRBV5-1 and TRBJ2-5, with D possibly being TRBD1 (5 bases). Trimming took off 0 bases at V and 3 bases at J, with 9 bases between the two ends. The CDR3 has 14 amino acids. Per the germline V gene, CDR1 is SGHRS and CDR2 is YFSETQ. CDR3 nucleotide sequence: TGCGCCAGCAGCTTGGGACAACAGGAAGAGACCCAGTACTTC. This encodes CASSLGQQEETQYF.

The chain recombines TRBV25-1 with TRBJ1-1, with D perhaps matching TRBD1 (6 bases). Germline V gene data show CDR1 as MGHDK and CDR2 as SYGVNS. The CDR3 extends over 12 amino acids. Deletions cut 6 bases from V and 7 bases from J, with 12 bases between. This chain's CDR3 is CASREGGGEAFF. The CDR3 DNA reads as TGTGCCAGCAGGGAAGGAGGGGGTGAAGCTTTCTTT.

The gene calls are TRBV6-1 and TRBJ2-1, with a possible D match to TRBD2 (6 bases). Trimming stripped 6 bases from V and 7 bases from J, with 19 bases between. The CDR3 has 15 amino acids. CDR1 and CDR2 (germline): MNHNS, SASEGT. The CDR3 reads CASRPLLGSANEQFF. CDR3 bases: TGTGCCAGCAGGCCCCTCCTCGGGAGTGCAAATGAGCAGTTCTTC.

The gene calls are TRBV7-9 and TRBJ1-1, with 7 positions matching TRBD1. Germline V gene lookup returns CDR1 SEHNR and CDR2 FQNEAQ (reference sequence). With V trimmed by 7 bases and J by 1 base, 12 bases remained unmatched. This CDR3 is 16 amino acids long. CDR3 residues: CASTFRQGQRNTEAFF. CDR3 in DNA: TGTGCCAGCACCTTTAGACAGGGCCAAAGGAACACTGAAGCTTTCTTT.

The chain links TRBV27 to TRBJ2-7, with 11 bases identical to TRBD1. V gave up 4 bases and J gave up 4 bases; unmatched junction bases: 3. The length of the CDR3 is 14 residues. Germline assignment: CDR1 MNHEY and CDR2 SMNVEV (reference sequence). The CDR3 DNA reads as TGTGCCAGCAGTTCGGACAGGGGGCCTTACGAGCAGTACTTC. Translating it yields CASSSDRGPYEQYF.

This chain links TRBV18 with TRBJ2-7, with 7 nucleotides matching TRBD2. CDR1 is KGHSH, CDR2 LQKENI, per germline. The junction had 7 bases not matched to a gene; V was cut back by 2 bases and J by 6 bases. The CDR3 totals 14 residues. CDR3 sequence reads: CASSPAGGSTEQYF. As DNA, the CDR3 is TGTGCCAGCTCACCAGCCGGGGGGTCCACCGAGCAGTACTTC.

This chain links TRBV4-1 with TRBJ2-5; 14 bases are shared with TRBD2. Germline trimming cut 4 bases from V and 2 bases from J; bases unmatched to any gene: 6. The CDR3 is 17 residues long. Germline loops: CDR1 MGHRA, CDR2 YSYEKL. CDR3 DNA sequence: TGCGCCAGCAGCCCCCGGACTAGCGGGAGGCCACAAGAGACCCAGTACTTC. It translates to CASSPRTSGRPQETQYF.

V is TRBV4-1 and J is TRBJ2-1; 8 bases fit TRBD2. The germline V gene has CDR1 MGHRA and CDR2 YSYEKL. The CDR3 covers 14 residues. V was pared by 2 bases and J by 6 bases, with 3 bases of the junction left unmatched. For the CDR3, the DNA is TGCGCCAGCAGCCAAACGGGAGGGCCCAATGAGCAGTTCTTC. It codes for CASSQTGGPNEQFF.

The chain carries TRBV6-5 and TRBJ2-7; 9 bases agree with TRBD2. CDR1 is MNHEY and CDR2 is SVGAGI in the germline V gene. V shed 0 bases, J shed 3 bases, and the junction held 6 bases outside the gene matches. The CDR3 loop spans 16 amino acids. The CDR3 DNA sequence: TGTGCCAGCAGTTACTCTAGGCTAGCGGGGAACTACGAGCAGTACTTC. Its protein product is CASSYSRLAGNYEQYF.